This note documents a single TCR beta chain sequence. The target antigen is unknown. Repertoires were generated with immunoSEQ multiplex PCR, while TCRdb's copy carries only in-frame clones and drops some. Counted here are under 50,000 clones, just over 65% occurring once; the ten biggest clones make up 3.1%. Time point described: cycle 4 day 1 (C4D1), after 6 weeks of nivolumab. Patients all relapsed after autologous stem cell transplantation, and there was variation in brentuximab vedotin exposure. Best responses were complete response, partial response or progressive disease. The sample is drawn from a study of PD-1 blockade in classical Hodgkin lymphoma. Study details: Treatment was intravenous nivolumab, 3 mg/kg every 2 weeks, until progression.

Overall study results and limits: As was reported, newly diagnosed patients showed lower baseline TCR diversity than healthy donors did. A significant rise in TCR diversity was seen by C4D1 for CD4+ cells but not for CD8+ cells.

V was trimmed by 2 bases and J by 10 bases, leaving 12 bases between them. The CDR3 spans 14 residues. Germline V gene sequence: CDR1 MNHEY, CDR2 SVGAGI. V gene TRBV6-5 combines with J gene TRBJ1-6; D is unclear. This receptor was taken from a human donor with classical Hodgkin lymphoma. Sequenced here: peripheral blood mononuclear cells (PBMCs), sampled before the fourth cycle of nivolumab. The CDR3 DNA reads TGTGCCAGCAGTTACGAAGCTAGCGGGTCACCCCTCCACTTT. It codes for CASSYEASGSPLHF.